Below, one TCR beta chain is given with its context. What it binds is not known. The sample originates from a study of cytomegalovirus exposure and HLA in healthy donors. Study conclusions and caveats: Many donors carried some public TCRs, although rarity characterized most TCR sequences. Later, an analysis found that common viral pathogens appeared to be linked with several of the most significant clusters.

The PCR employed 60 Vbeta primers together with 13 Jbeta primers. The assay was immunoSEQ multiplex PCR, and TCRdb's table has in-frame clones only and misses some. The sample gives 85,000 to 100,000 clones, under 85% of which show up once; approximately 7.4% is in the top ten. Germline lookup yields CDR1 SNHLY and CDR2 FYNNEI. Trimming cost V 5 bases and J 4 bases; bases outside gene matches: 2. The CDR3 totals 13 residues. Sequencing input: PBMCs. The V and J genes are TRBV2 and TRBJ1-3; TRBD1 matches 7 bases. The sequence was obtained from a man aged 50 to 59 in good health and CMV-seropositive. CDR3 nucleotide sequence: TGTGCCAGCAGTCCACAGGGGGGAAACACCATATATTTT. Its protein product is CASSPQGGNTIYF.